Below, 32 T cell receptor beta chains from the same sample are listed, as sequenced in a study of Ad26.COV2.S vaccination and SARS-CoV-2 variants. Treatment noted: about 20 received Ad26.COV2.S at low or high dose, single or two shots; about 5 received placebo; per-sample allocation not given. It was on day 63 after the first vaccine or placebo injection that samples were taken. The repertoire was sequenced with immunoSEQ multiplex PCR; TCRdb's copy has only in-frame clones and lacks some. This table has more than 400,000 clones, about 90% appearing once. This specimen was peripheral blood, taken in a trial of Ad26.COV2.S vaccine versus placebo. Every receptor here comes from a person aged 18-60 years who received the Ad26.COV2.S COVID-19 vaccine or a placebo.

This chain links TRBV7-9 with TRBJ2-2, with TRBD2 matching 7 bases. Germline-derived CDR1 and CDR2 are SEHNR and FQNEAQ (reference sequence). V lost 3 bases and J lost 5; bases outside the gene matches: 6. This CDR3 spans 15 amino acids. CDR3 protein: CASSFTGGSTGELFF. CDR3 in DNA: TGTGCCAGCAGCTTTACCGGGGGGAGTACCGGGGAGCTGTTTTTT.

The rearrangement links TRBV4-1 to TRBJ2-1, with TRBD2 matching 9 bases. The CDR3 has 17 residues. V trimming: 3 bases; J trimming: 5 bases; junction bases outside the gene matches: 11. Germline CDR1 reads MGHRA; CDR2 reads YSYEKL. CDR3 protein: CASSQSPGTSFHNEQFF. CDR3 coding DNA: TGCGCCAGCAGCCAGTCTCCCGGGACTAGCTTCCACAATGAGCAGTTCTTC.

This clone was counted once. The chain has TRBV25-1 and TRBJ2-5, with D unresolved. The germline V gene encodes CDR1 MGHDK and CDR2 SYGVNS. V lost 8 bases to trimming and J lost 4 bases, with 20 bases between them. There are 15 residues in the CDR3. The CDR3 nucleotides read TGTGCCAGCGATTCCAGGATATCCGGCCGAGAGACCCAGTACTTC. Translation gives CASDSRISGRETQYF.

The chain has TRBV6-2 or TRBV6-3 and TRBJ2-5, with D hard to call. The CDR3 extends over 15 amino acids. Trimming pared 2 bases from V and 2 bases from J, leaving 12 bases between. Per the germline V gene, CDR1 is MNHEY and CDR2 is SVGEGT. CDR3 region: CASSYVGLSQETQYF. The CDR3, as DNA: TGTGCCAGCAGTTACGTTGGGTTGAGTCAAGAGACCCAGTACTTC.

The rearrangement links TRBV25-1 to TRBJ1-2; D gene ambiguous. Germline CDR1 MGHDK, CDR2 SYGVNS. V lost 3 bases, J lost 3 bases, and 11 bases lay in between. The CDR3 has 14 amino acids. CDR3 DNA sequence: TGTGCCAGCAGTGATAGACACATAGACTATGGCTACACCTTC. Its protein is CASSDRHIDYGYTF.

The V gene is TRBV19, the J gene TRBJ1-4, with TRBD1 as a possible D gene (6 bases). The germline V gene has CDR1 LNHDA and CDR2 SQIVND (reference sequence). The V and J ends lost 6 bases and 3 bases respectively, with 8 bases between them. CDR3 length: 13 residues. DNA of the CDR3: TGTGCCAGTAGAGACAGGCCTAATGAAAAACTGTTTTTT. Encoded protein: CASRDRPNEKLFF.

This clone was seen a handful of times. The V call is TRBV6-2 or TRBV6-3, the J call TRBJ2-7; 10 bases are a match to TRBD2. The germline CDR1 and CDR2 sequences are MNHEY and SVGEGT. V lost 2 bases, J lost 0 bases, and 10 bases stayed unmatched. The CDR3 runs to 18 residues. CDR3 amino acids: CASSYAPLAGDPSYEQYF. CDR3 bases: TGTGCCAGCAGTTACGCCCCCCTAGCGGGGGATCCCTCCTACGAGCAGTACTTC.

This chain uses TRBV7-9 with TRBJ2-7; a possible D gene is TRBD1 (7 bases). Germline V gene data show CDR1 as SEHNR and CDR2 as FQNEAQ (reference sequence). V lost 5 bases to trimming and J lost 2 bases, with 10 bases between them. This CDR3 has 13 amino acids. CDR3 nucleotide sequence: TGTGCCAGCAGCGCGGGACAGACCTACGAGCAGTACTTC. Protein: CASSAGQTYEQYF.

Here the CDR3 DNA reads TGTGCCAGCAGTTTATTACTAGCGGGGGACCTCGAGCAGTACTTC. Translated: CASSLLLAGDLEQYF. The V gene is TRBV28, the J gene TRBJ2-7; 11 nucleotides match TRBD2. With V trimmed by 1 base and J by 6 bases, 5 bases remained unmatched. Germline V gene lookup returns CDR1 MDHEN and CDR2 SYDVKM. This CDR3 comprises 15 residues.

Turning to this clone: The sample holds other DNA sequences that translate to the same CDR3. The gene calls are TRBV30 and TRBJ2-5; D ambiguous. V shed 0 bases and J shed 4 bases, with 6 bases lying between them. CDR1 and CDR2 from the germline V gene are GTSNPN and SVGIG (reference sequence). The CDR3 covers 12 residues. CDR3 in amino acids: CAWSVLGETQYF. CDR3 bases: TGTGCCTGGAGTGTACTCGGAGAGACCCAGTACTTC.

The rearrangement links TRBV30 to TRBJ2-1; D is uncertain. Germline-derived CDR1 and CDR2 are GTSNPN and SVGIG (reference sequence). The CDR3 is 11 residues long. Trimming removed 7 bases at V and 4 bases at J, with 8 bases between. CDR3 in amino acids: CASLSYNEQFF. CDR3 bases: TGTGCCTCCCTGTCGTACAATGAGCAGTTCTTC.

This clone was counted a single time. The chain joins TRBV18 to TRBJ1-4; D unclear. The CDR3 consists of 16 residues. Trimming took off 4 bases at V and 4 bases at J, with 16 bases between the two ends. Germline assignment: CDR1 KGHSH and CDR2 LQKENI. Written as DNA, the CDR3 is TGTGCCAGCTCACAAAACTTACAGAGAAATAATGAAAAACTGTTTTTT. This codes for CASSQNLQRNNEKLFF.

The chain is built from TRBV27 and TRBJ2-4, with D uncertain. Trimming removed 6 bases from V and 15 bases from J, with 21 bases in between. Germline V gives CDR1 MNHEY, CDR2 SMNVEV (reference sequence). The CDR3 has 13 residues. The CDR3 is CASRTRLGFSLYF. The CDR3 nucleotides read TGTGCCAGCAGAACCCGCCTCGGCTTTAGTTTGTACTTC.

This clone was detected only a few times. CDR3 region: CASSQANEQGPNYGYTF. The CDR3 DNA reads TGTGCCAGCAGCCAAGCTAATGAACAGGGCCCTAACTATGGCTACACCTTC. J is TRBJ1-2 and V is TRBV7-9; a weak D match, TRBD1 (6 bases). Germline loops: CDR1 SEHNR, CDR2 FQNEAQ (reference sequence). The CDR3 contains 17 residues. V was shortened by 5 bases and J by 0 bases, with 19 bases between the two germline ends.

This clone appeared once. This chain links TRBV19 with TRBJ1-2; D unclear. The V and J ends lost 5 bases and 6 bases respectively, with 19 bases between them. This CDR3 is 15 amino acids long. CDR1 is LNHDA, CDR2 SQIVND, per germline (reference sequence). As DNA, the CDR3 is TGTGCCAGTAGTCCCTTCCTTCATCATCGCGATGGCTACACCTTC. It translates to CASSPFLHHRDGYTF. Based on the CDR3 plus reference TRBV19 and TRBJ1-2, the full variable domain is DGGITQSPKYLFRKEGQNVTLSCEQNLNHDAMYWYRQDPGQGLRLIYYSQIVNDFQKGDIAEGYSVSREKKESFPLTVTSAQKNPTAFYLCASSPFLHHRDGYTFGSGTRLTVV.

CDR3 bases: TGTGCCAGCAGTCCTGGGTGGGGCCAGTTGGGAAACTACGAGCAGTACTTC. It is translated as CASSPGWGQLGNYEQYF. The rearrangement links TRBV28 to TRBJ2-7, with a tentative D call TRBD1 (5 bases). V dropped 5 bases and J dropped 3 bases, with 23 bases sitting between them. From germline, CDR1 is MDHEN and CDR2 SYDVKM. CDR3 length: 17 residues.

The chain couples TRBV11-2 to TRBJ2-1; D gene ambiguous. Trimming pared 1 base from V and 0 bases from J, leaving 7 bases between. Germline V lookup: CDR1 SGHAT, CDR2 FQNNGV. The CDR3 runs to 15 residues. The CDR3 sequence is CASSLGQYSYNEQFF. CDR3 DNA sequence: TGTGCCAGCAGCTTAGGGCAGTACTCCTACAATGAGCAGTTCTTC.

This clone showed up just a few times. This chain uses TRBV5-4 with TRBJ1-1; no clear D. Trimming took 2 bases from V and 5 from J, leaving 10 bases between them. The CDR3 contains 13 residues. Germline CDR1 and CDR2: SGHNT and YYREEE (reference sequence). The CDR3 region is CASSFGVRTEAFF. Here the CDR3 DNA reads TGTGCCAGCAGCTTCGGGGTGAGGACTGAAGCTTTCTTT.

This chain joins TRBV19 and TRBJ1-1, with D maybe TRBD1 (6 bases). Between the trimmed V and J ends, which lost 8 bases and 4 bases, there was a span of 20 bases. There are 15 residues in the CDR3. CDR1 is LNHDA and CDR2 is SQIVND in the germline V gene (reference sequence). The CDR3, as DNA: TGTGCCAGTGAACGGGGGGCCCGGGGAACCACTGAAGCTTTCTTT. Amino acid sequence: CASERGARGTTEAFF.

The rearrangement uses TRBV27 and TRBJ1-1; D is ambiguous. CDR1 MNHEY and CDR2 SMNVEV come from the germline V gene (reference sequence). This CDR3 has 13 residues. Trimming pared 3 bases from V and 1 base from J, leaving 6 bases between. CDR3 sequence: CASSFVRNTEAFF. In DNA form, the CDR3 reads TGTGCCAGCAGTTTCGTCAGGAACACTGAAGCTTTCTTT.

The chain has TRBV7-2 and TRBJ2-1; D remains unclear. Trimming pared 1 base from V and 8 bases from J, leaving 6 bases between. Germline CDR1 reads SGHTA; CDR2 reads FQGNSA. This CDR3 region has 12 residues. CDR3 loop: CASSLEVDEQFF. CDR3 bases: TGTGCCAGCAGCTTAGAGGTTGATGAGCAGTTCTTC.

The chain combines TRBV29-1 with TRBJ2-4; D is uncertain. The V end lost 7 bases, the J end lost 9 bases, and 13 bases lay between the germline ends. The CDR3 has 11 residues. Germline CDR1 and CDR2: SQVTM and ANQGSEA. The CDR3 nucleotides are TGCAGCGCTACCTACTCAGGCATTCAGTACTTC. This encodes CSATYSGIQYF.

J is TRBJ2-3 and V is TRBV19; TRBD1 matches at 7 bases. V trimming: 1 base; J trimming: 9 bases; junction bases outside the gene matches: 4. In germline, CDR1 is LNHDA, CDR2 SQIVND (reference sequence). This CDR3 region has 13 residues. CDR3: CASSIGGQTTQYF. In DNA, the CDR3 is TGTGCCAGTAGTATAGGGGGACAGACGACGCAGTATTTT.

This clone appeared a single time. This chain connects TRBV4-2 to TRBJ1-6; D is unresolved. The ends were cut back, 0 bases at V and 9 bases at J, with 15 bases in the middle. This CDR3 has 16 residues. Germline V gene sequence: CDR1 LGHNA, CDR2 YNFKEQ. Written as DNA, the CDR3 is TGTGCCAGCAGCCAAGATGGGCAGTCGAATTTTTCACCCCTCCACTTT. Amino acid sequence: CASSQDGQSNFSPLHF.

The gene calls are TRBV5-4 and TRBJ2-3; tentative D call: TRBD2 (5 bases). In germline, CDR1 is SGHNT, CDR2 YYREEE (reference sequence). Trimming stripped 1 base from V and 0 bases from J, with 6 bases between. There are 14 residues in the CDR3. The CDR3 loop reads CASSLRGSTDTQYF. The CDR3, as DNA: TGTGCCAGCAGCTTGCGAGGGAGCACAGATACGCAGTATTTT.

The chain has TRBV3-1 (or the pseudogene TRBV3-2) and TRBJ1-5, with a possible D match to TRBD1 (6 bases). Trimming took 1 base from V and 6 from J, leaving 19 bases between them. This CDR3 region has 17 residues. Germline V CDR1 and CDR2: LGHDT, YNNKEL (reference sequence). This CDR3 reads CASSQGECYRASQPQHF. The DNA for the CDR3 is TGTGCCAGCAGCCAAGGAGAATGCTACAGGGCTAGTCAGCCCCAGCATTTT.

DNA of the CDR3: TGCGCCAGCACCATGACAGGGGGTGGCACAGATACGCAGTATTTT. It codes for CASTMTGGGTDTQYF. The V call is TRBV5-1, the J call TRBJ2-3; 9 positions agree with TRBD1. The germline CDR1 and CDR2 sequences are SGHRS and YFSETQ. Trimming cost V 6 bases and J 1 base; bases outside gene matches: 6. This CDR3 spans 15 amino acids. Filled out from reference TRBV5-1 and TRBJ2-3, the complete variable domain reads KAGVTQTPRYLIKTRGQQVTLSCSPISGHRSVSWYQQTPGQGLQFLFEYFSETQRNKGNFPGRFSGRQFSNSRSEMNVSTLELGDSALYLCASTMTGGGTDTQYFGPGTRLTVL.

J is TRBJ2-5 and V is TRBV18; D uncertain. Germline V gene data show CDR1 as KGHSH and CDR2 as LQKENI. CDR3 size: 15 residues. V shed 1 base and J shed 2 bases, with 11 bases lying between them. In DNA, the CDR3 is TGTGCCAGCTCACCACAGTTAGGGCCTCAAGAGACCCAGTACTTC. Translation: CASSPQLGPQETQYF.

The rearrangement uses TRBV7-2 and TRBJ2-1, with 10 bases that match TRBD2. Germline-derived CDR1 and CDR2 are SGHTA and FQGNSA. The CDR3 is 15 amino acids. After removal of 4 bases from V and 10 bases from J, the junction contained 10 bases not matched to a gene. CDR3 bases: TGTGCCAGCAGCTATCGACTAGCGGGTTCGGGGGAGCAGTTCTTC. Translation: CASSYRLAGSGEQFF. Together with reference TRBV7-2 and TRBJ2-1, the CDR3 gives the full variable domain: GAGVSQSPSNKVTEKGKDVELRCDPISGHTALYWYRQSLGQGLEFLIYFQGNSAPDKSGLPSDRFSAERTGGSVSTLTIQRTQQEDSAVYLCASSYRLAGSGEQFFGPGTRLTVL.

The chain uses TRBV29-1 and TRBJ2-3; tentatively, D is TRBD1 or TRBD2 (5 bases each). Germline V CDR1 and CDR2: SQVTM, ANQGSEA. The V end was cut by 8 bases, the J end by 3 bases, with 18 bases between. This CDR3 region has 14 residues. CDR3 DNA sequence: TGCAGCTTTGCCCGGGCAGGGACGACAGATACGCAGTATTTT. As protein: CSFARAGTTDTQYF.

The chain combines TRBV4-3 with TRBJ2-4, with 7 bases lining up with TRBD1. Looked up from germline, CDR1 is LGHNA and CDR2 is YSLEER. V shed 0 bases and J 8 bases; nucleotides not matched to a gene: 16. The CDR3 runs 18 residues. CDR3 sequence: CASSQDYPTQGPADIQYF. The CDR3 DNA reads as TGCGCCAGCAGCCAAGATTATCCGACACAGGGGCCGGCGGACATTCAGTACTTC.

The rearrangement uses TRBV11-2 and TRBJ2-5; D is unclear. The CDR3 runs 11 residues. V was clipped by 5 bases and J by 5 bases, with 6 bases between them. CDR1 is SGHAT, CDR2 FQNNGV, per germline. The CDR3 coding sequence is TGTGCCAGCAGCCCCCGGGAGACCCAGTACTTC. This gives the protein CASSPRETQYF.